Following are 12 T cell receptor beta chains from one sample sequenced in a study of shared clonotypes between healthy human individuals (dated by TCRdb to between 2020 and 2021). Libraries were prepared through the immunoSEQ multiplex PCR assay. TCRdb re-hosts the immuneACCESS table, in-frame sequences only. Its copies lack some clones; in the studies checked, an unresolved V gene accounts for under half of them, and the cause for the rest is not known. The sample yields under 1,100,000 clones; 78% were counted once. Under 0.8% of the sample rests with the top ten. The material sequenced was memory CD4+ T cells from PBMCs. The meaning of the sample's cell subset or site label: CD45RA-negative fraction. The receptors derive from a man aged 18 to 29 in good health. Some clones in this sample may be carry-over from other donors' samples.

The chain has TRBV28 and TRBJ1-2; 7 nucleotides align to TRBD1. Germline V lookup: CDR1 MDHEN, CDR2 SYDVKM. CDR3 length: 16 amino acids. J was trimmed by 2 bases and V by 5 bases; bases with no gene match: 11. The CDR3 DNA reads TGTGCCAGCAGTACGGACAGGTCCGGCCCCAACTATGGCTACACCTTC. It encodes CASSTDRSGPNYGYTF.

The chain combines TRBV4-3 with TRBJ1-4, with D hard to call. CDR1 and CDR2 (germline): LGHNA, YSLEER. This CDR3 region has 15 residues. With 4 bases removed from V and 4 bases from J, the gap between germline ends came to 13 bases. The CDR3 region is CASSPRRPFNEKLFF. In DNA, the CDR3 is TGCGCCAGCAGCCCGCGAAGGCCGTTTAATGAAAAACTGTTTTTT.

This chain uses TRBV12-1 with TRBJ2-5; the listed D gene, TRBD2, was not tested against the DNA. TRBV12-1 is noted as a pseudogene. The CDR3 consists of 16 residues. DNA of the CDR3: TGTGCCAGCAGCTTTCCGGCGGGAGGGCGTGTGGAGACCCAGTACTTC. This translates into CASSFPAGGRVETQYF.

The V gene is TRBV18, the J gene TRBJ2-3, with D unclear. The V and J ends lost 3 bases and 4 bases respectively, with 8 bases between them. This CDR3 spans 13 amino acids. Per germline, CDR1 KGHSH and CDR2 LQKENI. As DNA, the CDR3 is TGTGCCAGCTCACCCGTCAGCGCAGATACGCAGTATTTT. Encoded protein: CASSPVSADTQYF.

CDR3 coding DNA: TGTGCCTGGAGTTTCACCGGGACGTTGGGTGCTTTCTTT. Protein sequence: CAWSFTGTLGAFF. V and J are TRBV30 and TRBJ1-1, with TRBD1 as a possible D gene (5 bases). CDR3 length: 13 amino acids. Germline V gene sequence: CDR1 GTSNPN, CDR2 SVGIG (reference sequence). V dropped 2 bases and J dropped 11 bases, with 18 bases sitting between them.

Regarding this clone: The sample contains more than one DNA sequence encoding this CDR3. The J gene is TRBJ2-3, the V gene TRBV5-6, with a possible D match to TRBD2 (5 bases). The CDR3 loop spans 13 amino acids. V shed 1 base and J shed 3 bases, with 6 bases lying between them. CDR1 SGHDT and CDR2 YYEEEE come from the germline V gene. The CDR3 DNA reads as TGTGCCAGCAGCTTGAGCGGTACAGATACGCAGTATTTT. Protein: CASSLSGTDTQYF. Based on the CDR3 plus reference TRBV5-6 and TRBJ2-3, the full variable domain is DAGVTQSPTHLIKTRGQQVTLRCSPKSGHDTVSWYQQALGQGPQFIFQYYEEEERQRGNFPDRFSGHQFPNYSSELNVNALLLGDSALYLCASSLSGTDTQYFGPGTRLTVL.

This clone was seen ten or more times. The chain combines TRBV7-9 with TRBJ1-6; no clear D. CDR1 is SEHNR and CDR2 is FQNEAQ in the germline V gene (reference sequence). CDR3 size: 14 residues. V lost 4 bases to trimming and J lost 8 bases, with 12 bases between them. CDR3 nucleotide sequence: TGTGCCAGCAGCTACCCGGGTCGGTATTCACCCCTCCACTTT. Translating it yields CASSYPGRYSPLHF.

The chain recombines TRBV29-1 with TRBJ2-7, with 10 bases lining up with TRBD2. The CDR3 loop spans 14 amino acids. Germline-derived CDR1 and CDR2 are SQVTM and ANQGSEA. After removal of 7 bases from V and 0 bases from J, the junction contained 6 bases not matched to a gene. The CDR3 nucleotides read TGCAGCGCTCACGGACTAGCGGACTCCTACGAGCAGTACTTC. It specifies CSAHGLADSYEQYF.

A few counts support this clone. V gene TRBV4-3 combines with J gene TRBJ2-1; TRBD2 matches 9 bases. The CDR3 runs to 14 residues. The germline CDR1 and CDR2 sequences are LGHNA and YSLEER. The ends lost 1 base at V and 5 bases at J; junction bases unmatched: 0. The CDR3: CASSQASGNNEQFF. CDR3 nucleotides: TGCGCCAGCAGCCAAGCTAGCGGGAACAATGAGCAGTTCTTC.

This clone came up a few times. This chain links TRBV27 with TRBJ2-1, with TRBD2 as a possible D gene (5 bases). CDR3 length equals 17 residues. Trimming took off 5 bases at V and 9 bases at J, with 26 bases between the two ends. The germline CDR1 and CDR2 sequences are MNHEY and SMNVEV (reference sequence). Here the CDR3 reads CASSPDARVGFVSEQFF. The CDR3 coding sequence is TGTGCCAGCAGTCCCGACGCGCGGGTTGGGTTTGTTAGTGAGCAGTTCTTC.

V and J are TRBV27 and TRBJ2-5, with D possibly being TRBD1 (5 bases). The J call is doubtful: the DNA matches TRBJ2-7 better. The germline CDR1 and CDR2 sequences are MNHEY and SMNVEV (reference sequence). This CDR3 is 14 amino acids long. DNA for the CDR3: TGTGCCAGCAGTCTTCTGGGTCAGGGCTCCGAGCAGTACTTC. Its protein product is CASSLLGQGSEQYF.

Turning to this clone: An end of the junction does not agree with germline; a read error may underlie this. This sequence joins TRBV6-1 and TRBJ2-3; D possibly corresponds to TRBD2 (5 bases). Germline assignment: CDR1 MNHNS and CDR2 SASEGT. The CDR3 totals 14 residues. The CDR3 DNA reads TGTGCCGGCAGTGAGGCGGACTGGGCAGATACGCAGTATTTT. Translating gives CAGSEADWADTQYF.